A selection of T cell receptor beta chains follows, all from one sample in a study of cytomegalovirus exposure and HLA in healthy donors. Generated by immunoSEQ multiplex PCR, the TCRdb table keeps only in-frame clones and is missing some. This sample has about 110,000 clones; under 85% occur once, and the top ten carry 1.3%. The sequencing input was PBMCs. These receptors came from a man younger than 40 in good health and CMV-seronegative. CDR3s include the opening cysteine and the closing phenylalanine or tryptophan. The D gene is left open where the match is weak. Clone size is stated in some rows and not others, as once, few, many or a class when expanded.

j_gene,abundance,len,v_gene,d_gene,CDR3nt,CDR3aa
TRBJ1-2,NA,14,TRBV28,TRBD1,TGTGCCAGCAGTTTCCTAGGGACAGGGTTTGGCTACACCTTC,CASSFLGTGFGYTF
TRBJ1-1,NA,16,TRBV11-2,NA,TGTGCCAGCAGCTTAGATCCGAGAGGGATGAACACTGAAGCTTTCTTT,CASSLDPRGMNTEAFF
TRBJ2-2,NA,15,TRBV19,NA,TGTGCCAGTAGTATAATCCCGGCTAGCGCCGGGGAGCTGTTTTTT,CASSIIPASAGELFF
TRBJ1-1,few,13,TRBV5-6,NA,TGTGCCAGCAGCTTTGGTCCCGGCACTGAAGCTTTCTTT,CASSFGPGTEAFF
TRBJ2-7,NA,15,TRBV19,TRBD2,TGTGCCAGTAGTCAACCTAGCGGGGCGTTAAACGAGCAGTACTTC,CASSQPSGALNEQYF
TRBJ2-3,NA,15,TRBV6-5,NA,TGTGCCAGCAGTTACTCAGGGACTAGCACAGATACGCAGTATTTT,CASSYSGTSTDTQYF
TRBJ1-1,NA,17,TRBV5-4,NA,TGTGCCAGCAGCTTGGAATTTCGAGAGGGCGAGGACACTGAAGCTTTCTTT,CASSLEFREGEDTEAFF
TRBJ2-7,NA,16,TRBV4-1,NA,TGCGCTAGCAGCCAATCCTACCTCCAAAGCTCCTACGAGCAGTACTTC,CASSQSYLQSSYEQYF
TRBJ1-2,NA,14,TRBV28,TRBD1,TGTGCCAGCCGGTCGGGACAGAGTATCTATGGCTACACCTTC,CASRSGQSIYGYTF
TRBJ2-1,NA,18,TRBV9,TRBD2,TGTGCCAGCAGCGTAGAGCTAGCGGGGGGCCTAACCTACAATGAGCAGTTCTTC,CASSVELAGGLTYNEQFF
TRBJ2-1,NA,15,TRBV27,NA,TGTGCCAGCAGTTTAGAGGACAGCCGGTTGGATGAGCAGTTCTTC,CASSLEDSRLDEQFF
TRBJ2-2,once,15,TRBV5-5,TRBD1,TGTGCCAGCAGCTCGGACAGGGCGAACACCGGGGAGCTGTTTTTT,CASSSDRANTGELFF
TRBJ2-7,few,12,TRBV5-6,TRBD2,TGTGCCAGCAGCTTGGCTGGGGGTGGACTAGGCTTC,CASSLAGGGLGF
TRBJ2-7,NA,13,TRBV6-1,NA,TGTGCCAGCAGAGAACAGGGTAACTACGAGCAGTACTTC,CASREQGNYEQYF
TRBJ2-3,NA,17,TRBV7-9,NA,TGTGCCAGCAGCCCAACGGCAGGGGCCGTTAGCACAGATACGCAGTATTTT,CASSPTAGAVSTDTQYF
TRBJ2-2,NA,14,TRBV5-4,NA,TGTGCCAGCACTACAGGGTCGCGGACCGGGGAGCTGTTTTTT,CASTTGSRTGELFF
TRBJ1-2,NA,14,TRBV5-1,TRBD1,TGCGCCAGCAGCTCCGGACAGGGCGAATATGGCTACACCTTC,CASSSGQGEYGYTF
TRBJ1-5,few,17,TRBV7-8,NA,TGTGCCAGCAGCTTAGGCTCGGCAGGGCCAAGCAATCAGCCCCAGCATTTT,CASSLGSAGPSNQPQHF
TRBJ2-7,NA,13,TRBV29-1,NA,TGCAGCGTTGTGCTAGCTGGGACCTACGAGCAGTACTTC,CSVVLAGTYEQYF
TRBJ2-7,NA,17,TRBV10-2,NA,TGCGCCAGCAGTGATAACATAGCCTCGGCAGGAGGGGACGAGCAGTACTTC,CASSDNIASAGGDEQYF
TRBJ2-1,NA,13,TRBV11-3,NA,TGTGCCAGCAGCCCCGGGACTGCGGCTGAGCAGTTCTTC,CASSPGTAAEQFF
TRBJ2-7,NA,11,TRBV28,NA,TGTGCCACTTACGAATTCGGCGAGCAGTACTTC,CATYEFGEQYF
TRBJ2-3,once,14,TRBV15,NA,TGTGCCACCAGCAGAGACGACTACACAGATACGCAGTATTTT,CATSRDDYTDTQYF
TRBJ2-1,NA,15,TRBV6-5,TRBD2,TGTGCCAGCAGCCCTAGGACTAGCGGAGGTAATGAGCAGTTCTTC,CASSPRTSGGNEQFF
TRBJ1-2,NA,15,TRBV5-1,NA,TGCGCCAGCAGCTTGGAAGGGGTAACTAACTATGGCTACACCTTC,CASSLEGVTNYGYTF
TRBJ1-5,NA,16,TRBV6-1,TRBD1,TGTGCCAGCAGTGAGGGGACAGGGGTTCCGACTCAGCCCCAGCATTTT,CASSEGTGVPTQPQHF
TRBJ2-2,NA,17,TRBV30,NA,TGTGCCTGGAGTGAATCGTGGTTAGCGGAGAACACCGGGGAGCTGTTTTTT,CAWSESWLAENTGELFF
TRBJ2-7,once,15,TRBV15,NA,TGTGCCACCAGCAAAAACTTAGGGGGATCCTACGAGCAGTACTTC,CATSKNLGGSYEQYF
TRBJ1-1,NA,15,TRBV25-1,NA,TGTGCCAGCAGTGAATTAGGAGCGGGGAACACTGAAGCTTTCTTT,CASSELGAGNTEAFF
TRBJ1-2,NA,15,TRBV4-3,NA,TGCGCCAGCAGCCAAGAAACAGGCCCAAAATATGGCTACACCTTC,CASSQETGPKYGYTF
TRBJ1-2,NA,15,TRBV27,NA,TGTGCCAGCAGTTTATTGATGGGGCGCATCGGTGGCTACACCTTC,CASSLLMGRIGGYTF
TRBJ2-3,NA,15,TRBV5-5,TRBD2,TGTGCCAGCAGCCCGCCGGGACTAGCGGGAGTTACGCAGTATTTT,CASSPPGLAGVTQYF
TRBJ2-3,once,16,TRBV9,TRBD2,TGTGCCAGCAGCGTAGTTCCAGCGGGGGAGACGGATACGCAGTATTTT,CASSVVPAGETDTQYF
TRBJ2-1,NA,14,TRBV15,NA,TGTGCCACCAGCAGAGATGCCAGGGCCAATGAGCAGTTCTTC,CATSRDARANEQFF
TRBJ2-1,few,12,TRBV28,NA,TGTGCCAGCAGTAGTAGGGGCAATGAGCAGTTCTTC,CASSSRGNEQFF
TRBJ1-6,NA,14,TRBV28,NA,TGTGCCAGCAGTTTTGGCCCCTATAATTCACCCCTCCACTTT,CASSFGPYNSPLHF
TRBJ2-5,few,18,TRBV14,TRBD2,TGTGCCAGCAGCCTGAGACTAGCGGGAGGTATAATCCAAGAGACCCAGTACTTC,CASSLRLAGGIIQETQYF
TRBJ1-6,NA,15,TRBV6-5,NA,TGTGCCAGCAGTCGATCGGGTCCCAGGGGTTCACCCCTCCACTTT,CASSRSGPRGSPLHF
TRBJ1-2,NA,16,TRBV4-1,NA,TGCGCCAGCAGCCAAGATGGGATCGGGGGGGCGAACGGCTACACCTTC,CASSQDGIGGANGYTF
TRBJ2-4,NA,15,TRBV10-2,NA,TGCGCCAGCAGGGGTTGGACAATAGCCAAAAACATTCAGTACTTC,CASRGWTIAKNIQYF
TRBJ1-5,NA,16,TRBV21-1,NA,TGTGCCAGCAGCACCGGGACAGGGTTTAGCAATCAGCCCCAGCATTTT,CASSTGTGFSNQPQHF
TRBJ1-3,NA,15,TRBV18,TRBD1,TGTGCCAGCTCACGCGACAGGGACTCTGGAAACACCATATATTTT,CASSRDRDSGNTIYF
TRBJ1-6,NA,18,TRBV5-6,TRBD1,TGTGCCAGCAGGGAGATGGGACAGGGGATATTGGGTGATTCACCCCTCCACTTT,CASREMGQGILGDSPLHF
TRBJ2-1,NA,18,TRBV27,NA,TGTGCCAGCAGCCAATGGCCTTTATCCCCAGGGGTGAACAATGAGCAGTTCTTC,CASSQWPLSPGVNNEQFF
TRBJ2-3,NA,15,TRBV6-1,NA,TGTGCCAGCAGTGAAGTTCAGGGGACCACAGATACGCAGTATTTT,CASSEVQGTTDTQYF
TRBJ1-2,NA,16,TRBV10-3,TRBD1,TGTGCCATCAGTGAGTCCCGGCAGGGGGCAATCTATGGCTACACCTTC,CAISESRQGAIYGYTF
TRBJ2-7,NA,14,TRBV15,NA,TGTGCCACCAGCAGAGGTTCACAGAATTACGAGCAGTACTTC,CATSRGSQNYEQYF
TRBJ2-7,NA,16,TRBV15,TRBD2,TGTGCCACCCGTGAACTAGCGGGAGACCGCTCCTACGAGCAGTACTTC,CATRELAGDRSYEQYF
TRBJ1-5,NA,15,TRBV19,NA,TGTGCCAGTAGTCGGATGGACTCCAGCAATCAGCCCCAGCATTTT,CASSRMDSSNQPQHF
TRBJ2-5,NA,14,TRBV5-1,TRBD1,TGCGCCAGCAGCATCGGGACAGGCGAAGAGACCCAGTACTTC,CASSIGTGEETQYF
TRBJ2-7,few,11,TRBV6-6,NA,TGTGCCAGCAGGACCGGACAGGAGCAGTACTTC,CASRTGQEQYF
TRBJ2-2,NA,14,TRBV6-1,TRBD1,TGTGCCAGCAGACAGGGGTATGGCACCGGGGAGCTGTTTTTT,CASRQGYGTGELFF
TRBJ2-5,NA,16,TRBV9,TRBD2,TGTGCCAGCAGCCCCACTAGCGGGGGCAACCAAGAGACCCAGTACTTC,CASSPTSGGNQETQYF